What follows are 23 T cell receptor beta chains derived from one specimen sequenced in a study of blood T cell repertoires in COVID-19. Sequencing used immunoSEQ multiplex PCR; TCRdb keeps in-frame clones, though not all of them. The table shows about 140,000 clones, with about 79% occurring only once. The sequenced sample was PBMCs or T cells enriched from blood (not recorded which). The receptors were gathered from a woman between 45 and 65 years old who had recovered from COVID-19.

This sequence joins TRBV12-5 and TRBJ1-1; no definite D call. V lost 2 bases to trimming and J lost 8 bases, with 9 bases between them. Germline assignment: CDR1 LGHNT and CDR2 FRNRAP. CDR3 size: 12 residues. The CDR3 sequence is CASGLSRVEAFF. CDR3 DNA sequence: TGTGCTAGTGGTTTGAGCCGCGTAGAAGCTTTCTTT.

This clone has more than one count but fewer than ten. The chain links TRBV7-3 to TRBJ2-1; D not certain. The CDR3 extends over 11 amino acids. Trimming took off 5 bases at V and 5 bases at J, with 4 bases between the two ends. The germline gives CDR1 SGHTA, CDR2 FQGTGA. The CDR3 nucleotides read TGTGCCAGCAGCCGTGACAATGAGCAGTTCTTC. Its protein product is CASSRDNEQFF.

CDR3 protein: CASSQGQAMNTEAFF. The CDR3 region has the DNA TGTGCCAGTAGCCAGGGACAGGCCATGAACACTGAAGCTTTCTTT. The gene calls are TRBV19 and TRBJ1-1; 8 nucleotides align to TRBD1. The CDR3 has 15 amino acids. J lost 0 bases, V lost 6 bases, and 6 bases had no gene match. Germline V gives CDR1 LNHDA, CDR2 SQIVND (reference sequence).

The V gene is TRBV18, the J gene TRBJ2-1; 9 bases align to TRBD1. CDR3 length: 15 amino acids. Trimming removed 2 bases from V and 3 bases from J; junction bases left unmatched: 2. Germline lookup yields CDR1 KGHSH and CDR2 LQKENI. The CDR3 sequence: CASSPATGGYNEQFF. For the CDR3, the DNA is TGTGCCAGCTCACCAGCGACAGGGGGCTACAATGAGCAGTTCTTC.

V gene TRBV4-2 combines with J gene TRBJ2-5; the match to TRBD1 covers 9 bases. J was trimmed by 3 bases and V by 4 bases; bases with no gene match: 9. The germline V gene encodes CDR1 LGHNA and CDR2 YNFKEQ. The CDR3 contains 16 residues. The CDR3 here is CASSRTTGQGEETQYF. As DNA, the CDR3 is TGTGCCAGCAGCCGAACCACGGGACAGGGAGAAGAGACCCAGTACTTC.

The chain links TRBV6-5 to TRBJ1-6; D is undetermined. Germline CDR1 is MNHEY and CDR2 is SVGAGI. Trimming shortened V by 4 bases and J by 8 bases, and 3 bases separated the two germline ends. There are 11 residues in the CDR3. Written as DNA, the CDR3 is TGTGCCAGCAGTTCCTATTCACCCCTCCACTTT. This encodes CASSSYSPLHF.

The rearrangement joins TRBV14 to TRBJ2-1; TRBD2 might be the D (5 bases). Germline CDR1 reads SGHDN; CDR2 reads FVKESK. V lost 3 bases and J lost 6, with 18 bases in between. The CDR3 is 16 amino acids. CDR3 loop: CASSQVLPAELNEQFF. Written as DNA, the CDR3 is TGTGCCAGCAGCCAGGTTTTGCCAGCGGAACTCAATGAGCAGTTCTTC.

This sequence joins TRBV9 and TRBJ2-1, with TRBD2 identical over 11 bases. This CDR3 is built from 16 residues. V trimming: 3 bases; J trimming: 7 bases; junction bases outside the gene matches: 9. Germline CDR1 reads SGDLS; CDR2 reads YYNGEE. The chain's CDR3 is CASSGLNSGGANEQFF. CDR3 nucleotides: TGTGCCAGCAGCGGCCTCAATAGCGGGGGGGCGAATGAGCAGTTCTTC.

The rearrangement links TRBV6-5 to TRBJ1-6; D not certain. The length of the CDR3 is 14 residues. V was shortened by 2 bases and J by 5 bases, with 7 bases between the two germline ends. Germline CDR1 and CDR2: MNHEY and SVGAGI. The CDR3 here is CASSYDGNNSPLHF. CDR3 nucleotides: TGTGCCAGCAGTTACGACGGGAATAATTCACCCCTCCACTTT.

This rearrangement joins TRBV13 to TRBJ1-2; possible D gene TRBD1, 5 bases. CDR1 PRHDT and CDR2 FYEKMQ come from the germline V gene (reference sequence). Trimming left V 4 bases short and J 2 bases short, with 11 bases between. There are 14 residues in the CDR3. The CDR3 DNA sequence: TGTGCCAGCAGCTCGACAGAGGCCAACTATGGCTACACCTTC. It translates to CASSSTEANYGYTF.

The V and J genes are TRBV12-5 and TRBJ1-4; D is uncertain. Trimming removed 3 bases from V and 2 bases from J, with 10 bases in between. The CDR3 contains 15 residues. CDR1 is LGHNT, CDR2 FRNRAP, per germline. CDR3 DNA sequence: TGTGCTAGTGGTTTTCACCAGGATACTAATGAAAAACTGTTTTTT. Translation gives CASGFHQDTNEKLFF.

The J gene is TRBJ1-5, the V gene TRBV19; D ambiguous. This CDR3 has 14 residues. Germline assignment: CDR1 LNHDA and CDR2 SQIVND (reference sequence). Deletions cut 6 bases from V and 1 base from J, with 10 bases between. The CDR3 nucleotides are TGTGCCAGTAGAACTTGGGAGAGCAATCAGCCCCAGCATTTT. This codes for CASRTWESNQPQHF.

The chain joins TRBV4-2 to TRBJ2-1; TRBD2 matches 9 bases. CDR3 length: 16 amino acids. Germline values: CDR1 LGHNA, CDR2 YNFKEQ. V was clipped by 0 bases and J by 6 bases; unmatched bases: 6. The CDR3 DNA is TGTGCCAGCAGCCAAGATAGGGCTAGCGGGGCCAATGAGCAGTTCTTC. Its translation is CASSQDRASGANEQFF.

This clone showed up just once. The chain couples TRBV7-2 to TRBJ2-3, with unresolved D. The CDR3 spans 13 residues. The V end was cut by 1 base, the J end by 11 bases, with 13 bases between. Germline assignment: CDR1 SGHTA and CDR2 FQGNSA. CDR3 residues: CASSLGEARVQYF. CDR3 nucleotides: TGTGCCAGCAGCTTAGGTGAGGCCCGGGTGCAGTATTTT.

The rearrangement joins TRBV3-1 (or the pseudogene TRBV3-2) to TRBJ2-2, with 13 bases matching TRBD2. Trimming took 0 bases from V and 6 from J; bases not matched to a gene: 7. This CDR3 contains 18 residues. Germline CDR1 and CDR2: LGHDT and YNNKEL (reference sequence). The CDR3 region is CASSQETSGGPGAGELFF. The CDR3 region has the DNA TGTGCCAGCAGCCAAGAGACTAGCGGGGGGCCAGGGGCCGGGGAGCTGTTTTTT.

This sequence joins TRBV5-1 and TRBJ2-3; TRBD1 aligns across 7 bases. Germline trimming cut 4 bases from V and 2 bases from J; bases unmatched to any gene: 4. The V gene's germline CDR1 is SGHRS and CDR2 YFSETQ. This CDR3 spans 14 amino acids. For the CDR3, the DNA is TGCGCCAGCAGCGAGACAGGGACCACAGATACGCAGTATTTT. As protein: CASSETGTTDTQYF.

The V call is TRBV30, the J call TRBJ2-2, with 9 bases matching TRBD1. The germline gives CDR1 GTSNPN, CDR2 SVGIG (reference sequence). The CDR3 contains 14 residues. V was pared by 1 base and J by 7 bases, with 4 bases of the junction left unmatched. CDR3 nucleotide sequence: TGTGCCTGGAGTGGGGACAGGGTGCTCGGGGAGCTGTTTTTT. The encoded protein is CAWSGDRVLGELFF.

This rearrangement joins TRBV11-3 to TRBJ2-5, with 8 bases aligning to TRBD2. Germline V lookup: CDR1 SGHNT, CDR2 YENEEA. J gave up 1 base and V 5 bases, and 6 bases lay outside the gene matches. This CDR3 spans 15 amino acids. For the CDR3, the DNA is TGTGCCAGCAGCACCGGGACTAGAAGCCAAGAGACCCAGTACTTC. This translates into CASSTGTRSQETQYF.

The genes are TRBV7-8 and TRBJ1-2; D remains ambiguous. Germline lookup yields CDR1 SGHVS and CDR2 FQNEAQ. The CDR3 has 14 residues. V was trimmed by 2 bases and J by 5 bases, leaving 12 bases between them. In DNA form, the CDR3 reads TGTGCCAGCAGCTTAAGTTTTGCACAGTATGGCTACACCTTC. Protein: CASSLSFAQYGYTF.

V is TRBV30 and J is TRBJ1-1; D is unresolved. Germline values: CDR1 GTSNPN, CDR2 SVGIG (reference sequence). The CDR3 runs to 13 residues. V gave up 0 bases and J gave up 1 base, with 6 bases separating them. The CDR3 region is CAWSVPGNTEAFF. The DNA of the CDR3 is TGTGCCTGGAGTGTACCCGGGAACACTGAAGCTTTCTTT.

CDR3 DNA sequence: TGTGCCAGCACCATAGGAGGGGCCCTTGAAGCTTTCTTT. The encoded protein is CASTIGGALEAFF. This sequence joins TRBV6-6 and TRBJ1-1, with D perhaps matching TRBD1 (5 bases). The V gene's germline CDR1 is MNHNY and CDR2 SVGAGI (reference sequence). V was cut by 7 bases and J by 7 bases, with 16 bases left in between. The CDR3 is 13 amino acids.

This chain links TRBV2 with TRBJ1-1, with D unresolved. Germline-derived CDR1 and CDR2 are SNHLY and FYNNEI. The CDR3 spans 12 residues. The V end lost 8 bases, the J end lost 1 base, and 8 bases lay between the germline ends. CDR3 bases: TGTGCCAGCGGGAGAGCGAACACTGAAGCTTTCTTT. This sequence encodes CASGRANTEAFF.

The rearrangement uses TRBV28 and TRBJ1-2; unclear D gene. This CDR3 is 15 amino acids long. The ends were cut back, 2 bases at V and 2 bases at J, with 12 bases in the middle. From germline, CDR1 is MDHEN and CDR2 SYDVKM. The CDR3 sequence: CASSLASGVNYGYTF. The CDR3 DNA follows: TGTGCCAGCAGTTTAGCCTCCGGGGTCAACTATGGCTACACCTTC.